The following is a T cell receptor (beta chain) sequence with its context. Its antigen remains unknown. The diagnoses drew upon clinical symptoms, serum thyroxine and TRAb, thyroid ultrasound and orbital computed tomography. Extraction of PBMCs used roughly 9.6 ml of fresh peripheral blood. The source of the sample is a study of T cells in Graves' hyperthyroidism and ophthalmopathy. Study-wide results and limits: Stable hyperthyroidism was told apart from ophthalmopathy by a model built on 13 V-J features. Model predictions of ophthalmopathy came a median roughly 6.4 months before onset.

CDR1 and CDR2 (germline): SGHNT, YYREEE (reference sequence). Trimming removed 5 bases from V and 7 bases from J, with 10 bases in between. The CDR3 length is 12 residues. Authors of the study amplified TCR beta CDR3 regions from RNA transcripts. The HTBI primer set was used in a first-round RT-PCR of the TCR CDR3. TCRdb re-derived calls from the multiplex PCR reads in MiXCR, one entry per CDR3 protein. The sample lists 450,000 to 600,000 distinct CDR3 sequences; around 20% were seen once. The J gene is TRBJ2-1, the V gene TRBV5-4; D possibly matches TRBD1 or TRBD2 (5 bases each). This TCR came from a man in his forties with Graves' ophthalmopathy. The sequencing input was blood. In nucleotides, the CDR3 is TGTGCCAGCAGGGGGACGGGGAATGAGCAGTTCTTC. Amino acids: CASRGTGNEQFF.